Here is one TCR beta chain with its context. The antigen it binds to is not known. No quality values exist for individual bases; no much larger clone is one base distant. Donors were healthy HIV-negative adults with no recently reported acute infections or vaccinations. Every donor was a Caucasian adult residing in Nashville, Tennessee, USA. Magnetic negative selection was used to enrich CD4+ T cells, after which naive cells were positively selected on CD45RA and the negative fraction became the memory subset. Blood was obtained by leukapheresis, after which PBMCs were separated by Ficoll-Histopaque density gradient centrifugation and cryopreserved in liquid nitrogen vapor phase. Purity and quantity of every magnetically sorted T cell population were checked by analytical flow cytometry. Each sorted fraction had its genomic DNA isolated and then quantified by UV absorbance on a Nanodrop 2000c. Using the deep immunoSEQ assay, multiplex PCR amplified TCR CDR3 regions from genomic DNA. Genomic DNA extracted from each cell subset was distributed evenly over all wells of several immunoSEQ 96-well plates, and each plate served as one replicate. For sorted subsets, each replicate PCR was loaded with 200 ng genomic DNA, equivalent to 25,000 to 30,000 T cell genomes. Purified libraries were quantified with a Qubit 3.0 fluorometer, sized on a Bioanalyzer 2100, and re-quantified with the KAPA Library Quantification kit. Every immunoSEQ 96-well plate was sequenced on a separate single-read 150-cycle Illumina NextSeq 550 flow cell. Regarding the original processing steps: Because only junctional sequences without quality scores were contained in the immunoSEQ output, filtering matching that applied to full-length reads could not be performed. Sequences were annotated with PyIR, a Python wrapper for IgBLAST v1.9, and V/J genes and CDR3 were assigned using IMGT germline references. Reads were removed for weak V/J assignments (E-value above 1e-6), missing CDR3, stop codons, out-of-frame junctions, or ambiguous translated residues. A V3J clonotype was defined by an identical inferred V gene, J gene, and CDR3 amino acid sequence. To compute the percentage overlap between repertoires, the number of shared unique clonotypes was divided by the size of the smaller repertoire. Richness of each repertoire was evaluated using RTK rarefaction, the Chao1 estimator, and Recon v2.1 estimates of unobserved clonotypes. For all TCRbeta clonotypes obtained by the gDNA method from a handful of donors, generation probabilities were computed with OLGA. The table was pulled from immuneACCESS by TCRdb, which kept in-frame rearrangements only. Such tables lose some clones; where checked, under half of the loss comes from unresolved V genes, and the rest has no known cause. The DNA gave D and trimming, while V, J and clone size come from that table. The sample yields about 2.3 million clones; about 92% were counted once. The biggest ten clones account for 0.39% of the sample.

From the cysteine through the phenylalanine, the CDR3 covers 15 amino acids. The kept DNA is CDR3 alone, 45 bases in frame from the first base. V and J are trimmed by 3 bases and 2 bases, and the gene matches miss 5 bases of the junction. The CDR1 and CDR2 encoded by the germline V gene (reference sequence) are SGHNT and YYREEE. This specimen comes from a study of shared clonotypes between healthy human individuals (dated by TCRdb to about 2020). For context, the study as a whole: The cohort included three men and a couple of women between 18 and 49 years of age. For each donor, CD4 naive and CD4 memory were each run on three plates, CD8 naive on two plates, and CD8 memory on one plate. To estimate repertoire size and how much clonotype sharing occurs between individuals, the study deeply sequenced the blood TCR repertoires of several healthy adults. Different laboratories and diverse techniques were used to prepare libraries and sequence TCR repertoires, to increase sequencing depth and limit assay-specific biases. Between about 0.94 and 8.9 billion PBMCs per donor were obtained by leukapheresis. The paper as a whole reports these results and caveats: Even with the large sequencing depth, rarefaction of the sorted-subset datasets indicated that sequencing was incomplete. Naive subsets generally had larger estimated clonotype richness than memory subsets. Compared with non-shared clonotypes, clonotypes shared by all four sorted-subset donors had higher generation probabilities. Because the study included a small number of donors, the genetic and exposure-history diversity represented was limited. Only blood was sampled, and tissue TCR repertoires likely differ from those in blood. Pairwise subsampling led to the expectation that sequencing depth would affect the degree of clonotype sharing among donors. When a few donors were compared, the shared fraction of clonotypes was around 5% for naive CD4, 3% to 4% for naive CD8, 2% to 2.5% for memory CD4, and about 0.36% for memory CD8.

This receptor was taken from a man aged 18 to 35 in good health. Some clones in this sample may be carry-over from other donors' samples. What was sequenced was naive CD4+ T cells from PBMCs. Explained via the paper, the cell subset or site label denotes: CD45RA+ positively selected. The sequence joins TRBV5-4 to TRBJ2-5; 9 bases in the middle match TRBD2. The base sequence is TGTGCCAGCAGCTCGACTAGCGGTACTCAAGAGACCCAGTACTTC. The encoded protein is CASSSTSGTQETQYF.